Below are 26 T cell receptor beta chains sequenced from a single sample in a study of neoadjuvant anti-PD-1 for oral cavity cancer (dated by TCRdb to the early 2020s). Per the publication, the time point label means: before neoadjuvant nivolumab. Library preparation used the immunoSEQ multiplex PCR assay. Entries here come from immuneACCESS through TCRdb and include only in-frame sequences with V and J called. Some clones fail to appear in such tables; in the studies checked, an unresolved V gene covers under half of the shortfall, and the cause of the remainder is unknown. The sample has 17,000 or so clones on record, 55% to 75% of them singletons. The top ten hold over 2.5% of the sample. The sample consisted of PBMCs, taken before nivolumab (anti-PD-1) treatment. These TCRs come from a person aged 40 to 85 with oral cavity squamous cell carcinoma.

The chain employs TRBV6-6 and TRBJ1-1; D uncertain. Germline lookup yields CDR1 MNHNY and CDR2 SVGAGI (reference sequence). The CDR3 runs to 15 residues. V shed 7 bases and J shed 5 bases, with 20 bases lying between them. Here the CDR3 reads CASKPQRAGRTEAFF. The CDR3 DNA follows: TGTGCCAGCAAACCTCAGCGGGCAGGTCGGACTGAAGCTTTCTTT.

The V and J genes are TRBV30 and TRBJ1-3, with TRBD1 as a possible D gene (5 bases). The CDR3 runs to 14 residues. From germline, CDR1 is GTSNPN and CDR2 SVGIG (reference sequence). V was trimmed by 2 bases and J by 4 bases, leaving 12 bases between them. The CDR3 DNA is TGTGCCTGGAGTCCAGGGATGGACGGAAACACCATATATTTT. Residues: CAWSPGMDGNTIYF.

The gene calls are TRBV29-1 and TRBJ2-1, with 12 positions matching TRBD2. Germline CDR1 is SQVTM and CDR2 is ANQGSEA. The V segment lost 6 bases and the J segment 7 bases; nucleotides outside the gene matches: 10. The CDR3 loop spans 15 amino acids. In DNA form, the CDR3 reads TGCAGCGTCGCTGAGACTAGCGGGAGCACAAATGAGCAGTTCTTC. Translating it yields CSVAETSGSTNEQFF.

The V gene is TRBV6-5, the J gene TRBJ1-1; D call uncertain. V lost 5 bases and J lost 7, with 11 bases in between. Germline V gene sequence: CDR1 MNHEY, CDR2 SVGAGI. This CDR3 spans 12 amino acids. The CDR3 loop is CASSDNPDEAFF. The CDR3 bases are TGTGCCAGCAGTGACAACCCAGATGAAGCTTTCTTT.

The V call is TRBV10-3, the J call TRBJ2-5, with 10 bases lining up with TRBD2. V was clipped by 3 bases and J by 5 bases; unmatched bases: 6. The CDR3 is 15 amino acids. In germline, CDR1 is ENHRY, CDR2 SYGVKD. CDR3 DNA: TGTGCCATCAGTGATTTAGCGGGAGGTCGGGAGACCCAGTACTTC. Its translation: CAISDLAGGRETQYF.

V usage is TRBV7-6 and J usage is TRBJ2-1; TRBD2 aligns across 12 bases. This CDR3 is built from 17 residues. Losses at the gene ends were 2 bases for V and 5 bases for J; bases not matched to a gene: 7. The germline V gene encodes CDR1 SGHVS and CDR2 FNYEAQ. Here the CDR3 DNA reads TGTGCCAGCAGCTTATCTCCTGGGACTAGCGGGCACAATGAGCAGTTCTTC. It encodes CASSLSPGTSGHNEQFF.

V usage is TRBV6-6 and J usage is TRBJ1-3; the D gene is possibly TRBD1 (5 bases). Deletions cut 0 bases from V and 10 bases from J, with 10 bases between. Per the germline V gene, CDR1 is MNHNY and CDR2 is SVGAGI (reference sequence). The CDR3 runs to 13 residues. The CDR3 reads CASSYSREATIYF. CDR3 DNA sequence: TGTGCCAGCAGTTACTCCAGGGAGGCTACCATATATTTT.

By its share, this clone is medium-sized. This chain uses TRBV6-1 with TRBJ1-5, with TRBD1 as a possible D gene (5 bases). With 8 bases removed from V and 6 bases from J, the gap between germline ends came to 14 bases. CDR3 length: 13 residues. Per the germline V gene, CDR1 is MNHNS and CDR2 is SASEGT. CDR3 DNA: TGTGCCAGCGGTTCCAGGGAAACTCAGCCCCAGCATTTT. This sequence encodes CASGSRETQPQHF.

The CDR3 reads CASSLAGQGYNEQFF. CDR3 DNA: TGCGCCAGCAGCTTGGCTGGGCAGGGCTACAATGAGCAGTTCTTC. The V call is TRBV5-1, the J call TRBJ2-1; perhaps TRBD1 as D (5 bases). The V gene lost 0 bases and the J gene lost 3 bases, with 10 bases spanning the gap. Germline CDR1 is SGHRS and CDR2 is YFSETQ. CDR3 length: 15 amino acids. Full variable domain (outside the CDR3, taken from reference TRBV5-1 and TRBJ2-1): KAGVTQTPRYLIKTRGQQVTLSCSPISGHRSVSWYQQTPGQGLQFLFEYFSETQRNKGNFPGRFSGRQFSNSRSEMNVSTLELGDSALYLCASSLAGQGYNEQFFGPGTRLTVL.

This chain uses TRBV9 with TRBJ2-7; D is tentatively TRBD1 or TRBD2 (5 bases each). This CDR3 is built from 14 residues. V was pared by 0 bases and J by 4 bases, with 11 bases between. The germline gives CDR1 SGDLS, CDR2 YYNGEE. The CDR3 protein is CASSVDEGPYEQYF. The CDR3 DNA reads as TGTGCCAGCAGCGTAGACGAGGGACCGTACGAGCAGTACTTC. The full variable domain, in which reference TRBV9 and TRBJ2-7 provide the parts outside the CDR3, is DSGVTQTPKHLITATGQRVTLRCSPRSGDLSVYWYQQSLDQGLQFLIQYYNGEERAKGNILERFSAQQFPDLHSELNLSSLELGDSALYFCASSVDEGPYEQYFGPGTRLTVT.

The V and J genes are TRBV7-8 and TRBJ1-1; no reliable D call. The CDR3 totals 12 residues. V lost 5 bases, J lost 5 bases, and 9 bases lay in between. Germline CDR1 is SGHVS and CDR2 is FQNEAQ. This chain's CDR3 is CASSRVGTEAFF. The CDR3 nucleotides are TGTGCCAGCAGCCGCGTCGGAACTGAAGCTTTCTTT.

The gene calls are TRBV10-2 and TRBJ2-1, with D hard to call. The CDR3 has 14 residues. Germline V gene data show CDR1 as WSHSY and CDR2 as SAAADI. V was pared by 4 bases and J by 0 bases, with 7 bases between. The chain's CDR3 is CASSGAGSYNEQFF. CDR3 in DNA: TGCGCCAGCAGTGGAGCTGGCTCCTACAATGAGCAGTTCTTC.

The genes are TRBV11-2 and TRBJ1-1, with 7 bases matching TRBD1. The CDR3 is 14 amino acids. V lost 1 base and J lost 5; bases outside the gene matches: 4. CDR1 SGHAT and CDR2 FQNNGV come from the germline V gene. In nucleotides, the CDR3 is TGTGCCAGCAGCTTAGGCCAGGGGGTAACTGAAGCTTTCTTT. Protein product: CASSLGQGVTEAFF.

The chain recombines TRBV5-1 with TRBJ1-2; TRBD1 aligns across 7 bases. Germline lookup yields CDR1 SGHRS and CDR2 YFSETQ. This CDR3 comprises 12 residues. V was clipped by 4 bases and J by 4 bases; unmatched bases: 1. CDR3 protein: CASSGDSYGYTF. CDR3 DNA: TGCGCCAGCAGCGGGGACAGCTATGGCTACACCTTC.

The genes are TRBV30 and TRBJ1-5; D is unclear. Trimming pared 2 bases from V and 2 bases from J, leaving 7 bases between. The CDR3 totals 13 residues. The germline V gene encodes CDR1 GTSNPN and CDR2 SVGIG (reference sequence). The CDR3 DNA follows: TGTGCCTGGAGTCCTTTTGGCAATCAGCCCCAGCATTTT. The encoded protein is CAWSPFGNQPQHF.

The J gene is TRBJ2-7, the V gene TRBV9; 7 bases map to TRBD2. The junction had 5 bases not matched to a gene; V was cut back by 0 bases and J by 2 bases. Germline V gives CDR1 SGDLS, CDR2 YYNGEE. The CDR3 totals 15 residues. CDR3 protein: CASSVEPSGPYEQYF. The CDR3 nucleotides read TGTGCCAGCAGCGTAGAGCCTAGCGGCCCCTACGAGCAGTACTTC.

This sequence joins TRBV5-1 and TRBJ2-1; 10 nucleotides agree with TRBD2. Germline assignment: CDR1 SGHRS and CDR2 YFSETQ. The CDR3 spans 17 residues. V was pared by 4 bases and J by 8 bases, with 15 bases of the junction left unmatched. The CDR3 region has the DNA TGCGCCAGCAGCCCTTTCCCCCGCTCGACTAGCGGGTATGAGCAGTTCTTC. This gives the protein CASSPFPRSTSGYEQFF.

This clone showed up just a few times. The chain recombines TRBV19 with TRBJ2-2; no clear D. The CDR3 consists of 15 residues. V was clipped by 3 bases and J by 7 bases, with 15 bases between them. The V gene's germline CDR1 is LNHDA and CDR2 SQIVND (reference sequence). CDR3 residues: CASSMWPGADGELFF. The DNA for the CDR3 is TGTGCCAGTAGTATGTGGCCGGGTGCGGACGGGGAGCTGTTTTTT.

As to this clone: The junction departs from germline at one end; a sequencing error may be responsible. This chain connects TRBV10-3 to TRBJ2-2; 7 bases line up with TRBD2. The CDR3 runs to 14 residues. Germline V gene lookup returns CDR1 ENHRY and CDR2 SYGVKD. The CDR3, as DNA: TGTGCCATCAGGGAGTCCGGGACTAACGGGGAGCTGTTTTTT. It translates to CAIRESGTNGELFF.

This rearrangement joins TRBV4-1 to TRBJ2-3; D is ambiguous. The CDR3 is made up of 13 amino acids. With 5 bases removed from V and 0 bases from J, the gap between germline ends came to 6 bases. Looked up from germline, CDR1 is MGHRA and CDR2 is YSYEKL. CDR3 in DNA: TGCGCCAGCAGCTCGATTAGCACAGATACGCAGTATTTT. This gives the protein CASSSISTDTQYF.

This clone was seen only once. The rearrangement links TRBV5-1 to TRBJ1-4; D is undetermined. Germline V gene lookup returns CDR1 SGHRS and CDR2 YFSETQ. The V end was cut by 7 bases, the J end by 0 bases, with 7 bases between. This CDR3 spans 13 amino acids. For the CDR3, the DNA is TGCGCCAGCCAAGAAGCAACTAATGAAAAACTGTTTTTT. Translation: CASQEATNEKLFF.

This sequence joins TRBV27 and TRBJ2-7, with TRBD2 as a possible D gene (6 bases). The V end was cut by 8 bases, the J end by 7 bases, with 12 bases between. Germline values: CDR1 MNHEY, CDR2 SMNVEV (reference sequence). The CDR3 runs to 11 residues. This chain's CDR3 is CASRGGTEQYF. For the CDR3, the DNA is TGTGCCAGCCGTGGGGGGACTGAGCAGTACTTC.

CDR3 sequence: CASSEFKDTEAFF. Here the CDR3 DNA reads TGTGCCAGCAGTGAATTTAAGGATACTGAAGCTTTCTTT. This chain uses TRBV25-1 with TRBJ1-1; no firm D call. Germline V gene sequence: CDR1 MGHDK, CDR2 SYGVNS. Trimming took off 1 base at V and 5 bases at J, with 8 bases between the two ends. The CDR3 is 13 residues long.

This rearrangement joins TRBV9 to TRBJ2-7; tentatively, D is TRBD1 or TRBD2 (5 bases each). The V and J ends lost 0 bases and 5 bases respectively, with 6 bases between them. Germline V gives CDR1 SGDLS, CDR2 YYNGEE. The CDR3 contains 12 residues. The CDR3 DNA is TGTGCCAGCAGCGTAGAGGGACACGAGCAGTACTTC. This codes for CASSVEGHEQYF.

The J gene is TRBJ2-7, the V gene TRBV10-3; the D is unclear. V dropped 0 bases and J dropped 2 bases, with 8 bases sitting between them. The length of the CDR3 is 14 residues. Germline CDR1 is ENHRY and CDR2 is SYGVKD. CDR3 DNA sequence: TGTGCCATCAGTGAGTCTGGCCGTACCTACGAGCAGTACTTC. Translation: CAISESGRTYEQYF.

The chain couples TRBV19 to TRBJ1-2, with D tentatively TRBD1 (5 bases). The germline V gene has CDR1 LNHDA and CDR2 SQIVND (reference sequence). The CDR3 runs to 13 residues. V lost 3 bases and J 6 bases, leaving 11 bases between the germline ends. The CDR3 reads CASSMGRGDGYTF. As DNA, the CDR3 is TGTGCCAGTAGTATGGGGCGAGGGGATGGCTACACCTTC.